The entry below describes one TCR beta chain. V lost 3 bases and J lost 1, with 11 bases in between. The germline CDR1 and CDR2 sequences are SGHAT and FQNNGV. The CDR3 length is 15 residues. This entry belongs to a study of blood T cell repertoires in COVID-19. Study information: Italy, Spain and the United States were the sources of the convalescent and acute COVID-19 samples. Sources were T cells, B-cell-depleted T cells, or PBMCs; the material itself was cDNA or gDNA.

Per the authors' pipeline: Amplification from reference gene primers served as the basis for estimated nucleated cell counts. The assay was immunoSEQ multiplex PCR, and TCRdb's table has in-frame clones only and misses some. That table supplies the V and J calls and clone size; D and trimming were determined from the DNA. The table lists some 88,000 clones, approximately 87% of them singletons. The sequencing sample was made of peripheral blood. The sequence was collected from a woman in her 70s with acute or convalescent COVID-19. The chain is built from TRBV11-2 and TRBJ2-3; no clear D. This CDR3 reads CASSFSNRRTDTQYF. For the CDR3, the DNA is TGTGCCAGCAGCTTCTCCAACAGACGCACAGATACGCAGTATTTT.